The clone carrying this TCR beta chain has more than one count but fewer than ten. The trim removed 3 bases at V and 7 bases at J, leaving 13 bases unmatched. This CDR3 is 15 amino acids long. Germline V CDR1 and CDR2: DFQATT, SNEGSKA (reference sequence). This record belongs to a study of regulatory T cells in long-lasting Graves disease. Assembly of TCR beta libraries relied on iRepertoire HTBI primers together with Arm-PCR of CDR3 regions. TCRdb reprocessed the multiplex PCR reads with MiXCR, giving one entry per CDR3 protein. Found here are 500,000 to 700,000 distinct CDR3 sequences, 25% to 30% of them singletons; the top ten hold 40% to 50%. Time point of the sample: persistent/refractory GD, antithyroid drugs over 5 years with positive TRAb. Preparation of the TCR library used RNA extracted from PBMCs.

The origin of this receptor is a female donor with Graves disease. V gene TRBV20-1 combines with J gene TRBJ2-7, with 9 nucleotides matching TRBD2. The sample in question was peripheral blood mononuclear cells (PBMCs), obtained when the disease was refractory, from a patient treated with antithyroid drugs. This chain's CDR3 is CSARDSGSLAAEQYF. As DNA, the CDR3 is TGCAGTGCTAGGGATAGCGGGAGCCTCGCAGCGGAGCAGTACTTC.